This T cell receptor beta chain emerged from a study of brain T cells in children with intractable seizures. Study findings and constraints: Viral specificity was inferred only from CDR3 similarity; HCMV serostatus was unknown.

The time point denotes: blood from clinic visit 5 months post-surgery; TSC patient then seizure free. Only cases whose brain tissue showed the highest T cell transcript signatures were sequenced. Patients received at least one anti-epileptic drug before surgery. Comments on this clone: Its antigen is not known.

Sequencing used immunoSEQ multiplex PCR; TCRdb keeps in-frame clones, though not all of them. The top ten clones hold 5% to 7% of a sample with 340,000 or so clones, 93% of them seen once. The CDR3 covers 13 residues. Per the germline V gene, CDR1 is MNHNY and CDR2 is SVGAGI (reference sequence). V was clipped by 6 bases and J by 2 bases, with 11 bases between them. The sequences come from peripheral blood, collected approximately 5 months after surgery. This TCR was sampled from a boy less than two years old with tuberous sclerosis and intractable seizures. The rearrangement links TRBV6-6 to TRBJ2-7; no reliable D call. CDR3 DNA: TGTGCCAGCAGCCCCGGGTACACCTACGAGCAGTACTTC. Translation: CASSPGYTYEQYF.